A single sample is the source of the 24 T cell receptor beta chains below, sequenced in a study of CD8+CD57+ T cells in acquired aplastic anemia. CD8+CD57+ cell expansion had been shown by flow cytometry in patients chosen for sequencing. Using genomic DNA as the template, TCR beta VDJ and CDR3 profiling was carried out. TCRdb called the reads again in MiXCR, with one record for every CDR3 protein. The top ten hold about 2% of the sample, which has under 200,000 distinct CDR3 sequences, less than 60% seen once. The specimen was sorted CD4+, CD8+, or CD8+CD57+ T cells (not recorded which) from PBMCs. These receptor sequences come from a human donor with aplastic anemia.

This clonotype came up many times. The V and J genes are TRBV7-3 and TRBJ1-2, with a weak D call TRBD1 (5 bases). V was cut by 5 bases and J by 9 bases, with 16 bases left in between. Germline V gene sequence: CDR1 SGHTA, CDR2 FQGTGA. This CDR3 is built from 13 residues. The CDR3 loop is CASSPGGNERYTF. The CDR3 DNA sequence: TGTGCCAGCAGCCCCGGGGGAAATGAACGCTACACCTTC. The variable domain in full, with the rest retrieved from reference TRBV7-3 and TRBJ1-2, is GAGVSQTPSNKVTEKGKYVELRCDPISGHTALYWYRQSLGQGPEFLIYFQGTGAADDSGLPNDRFFAVRPEGSVSTLKIQRTERGDSAVYLCASSPGGNERYTFGSGTRLTVV.

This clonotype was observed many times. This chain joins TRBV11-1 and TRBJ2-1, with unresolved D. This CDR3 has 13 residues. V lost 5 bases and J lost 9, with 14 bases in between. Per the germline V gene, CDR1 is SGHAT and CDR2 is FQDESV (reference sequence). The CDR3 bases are TGTGCCAGCAGCCCTCTTGCCCATGCTGAGCAGTTCTTC. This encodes CASSPLAHAEQFF.

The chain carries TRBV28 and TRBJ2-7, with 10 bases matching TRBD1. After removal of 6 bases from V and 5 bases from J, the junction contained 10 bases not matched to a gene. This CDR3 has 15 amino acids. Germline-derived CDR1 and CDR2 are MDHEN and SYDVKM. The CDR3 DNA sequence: TGTGCCAGCAGCCTGACAGGGGGCTTTCTCAACGAGCAGTACTTC. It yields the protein CASSLTGGFLNEQYF.

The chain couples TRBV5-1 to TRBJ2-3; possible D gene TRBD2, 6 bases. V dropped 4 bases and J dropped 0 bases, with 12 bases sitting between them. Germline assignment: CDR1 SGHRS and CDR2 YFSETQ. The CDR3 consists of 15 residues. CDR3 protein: CASSLAGTSTDTQYF. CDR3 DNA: TGCGCCAGCAGCCTGGCCGGGACTAGCACAGATACGCAGTATTTT.

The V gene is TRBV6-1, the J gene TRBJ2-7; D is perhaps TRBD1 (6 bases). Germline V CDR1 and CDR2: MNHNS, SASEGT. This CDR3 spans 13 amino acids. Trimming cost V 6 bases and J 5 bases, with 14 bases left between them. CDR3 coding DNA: TGTGCCAGCAGCAGTACAGGGTTCCACGAGCAGTACTTC. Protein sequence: CASSSTGFHEQYF.

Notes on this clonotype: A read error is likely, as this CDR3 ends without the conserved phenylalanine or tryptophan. This CDR3 is CASSGVAENTEAFL. CDR3 nucleotides: TGTGCCAGTAGTGGGGTGGCAGAGAACACTGAAGCTTTCCTT. This chain joins TRBV19 and TRBJ1-1; D uncertain. Trimming took off 5 bases at V and 1 base at J, with 11 bases between the two ends. The germline gives CDR1 LNHDA, CDR2 SQIVND (reference sequence). This CDR3 has 14 amino acids.

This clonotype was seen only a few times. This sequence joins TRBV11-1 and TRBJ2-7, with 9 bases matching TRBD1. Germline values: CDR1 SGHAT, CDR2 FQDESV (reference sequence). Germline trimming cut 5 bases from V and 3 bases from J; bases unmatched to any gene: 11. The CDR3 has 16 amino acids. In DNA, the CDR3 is TGTGCCAGCAGCCCCCAAATGCGGACAGGGGACTACGAGCAGTACTTC. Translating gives CASSPQMRTGDYEQYF. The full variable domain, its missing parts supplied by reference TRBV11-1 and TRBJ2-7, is EAEVAQSPRYKITEKSQAVAFWCDPISGHATLYWYRQILGQGPELLVQFQDESVVDDSQLPKDRFSAERLKGVDSTLKIQPAELGDSAMYLCASSPQMRTGDYEQYFGPGTRLTVT.

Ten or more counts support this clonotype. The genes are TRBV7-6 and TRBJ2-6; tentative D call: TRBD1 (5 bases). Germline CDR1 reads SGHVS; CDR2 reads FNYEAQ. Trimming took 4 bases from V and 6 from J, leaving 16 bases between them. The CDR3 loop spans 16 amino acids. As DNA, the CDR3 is TGTGCCAGCAGCTCCAGGGTACCTCTAGAGGCCAACGTCCTGACTTTC. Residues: CASSSRVPLEANVLTF. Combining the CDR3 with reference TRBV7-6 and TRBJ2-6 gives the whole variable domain GAGVSQSPRYKVTKRGQDVALRCDPISGHVSLYWYRQALGQGPEFLTYFNYEAQQDKSGLPNDRFSAERPEGSISTLTIQRTEQRDSAMYRCASSSRVPLEANVLTFGAGSRLTVL.

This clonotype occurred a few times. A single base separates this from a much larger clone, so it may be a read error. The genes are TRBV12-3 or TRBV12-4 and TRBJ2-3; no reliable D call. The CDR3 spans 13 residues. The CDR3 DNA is TGTGCCGGCAGTTTAGTCCAGACAGATACGCAGTATTTT. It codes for CAGSLVQTDTQYF.

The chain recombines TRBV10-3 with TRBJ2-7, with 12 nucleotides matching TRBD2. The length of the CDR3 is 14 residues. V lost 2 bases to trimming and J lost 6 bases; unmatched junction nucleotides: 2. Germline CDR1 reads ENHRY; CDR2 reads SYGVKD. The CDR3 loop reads CAISETSGGFEQYF. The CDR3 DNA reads TGTGCCATCAGTGAGACTAGCGGGGGGTTCGAGCAGTACTTC.

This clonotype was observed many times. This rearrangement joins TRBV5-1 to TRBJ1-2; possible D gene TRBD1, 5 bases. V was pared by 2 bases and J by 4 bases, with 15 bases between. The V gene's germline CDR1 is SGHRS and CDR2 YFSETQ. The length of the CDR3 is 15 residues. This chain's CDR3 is CASSFQGAGTYGYTF. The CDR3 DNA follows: TGCGCCAGCAGCTTTCAGGGAGCCGGTACCTATGGCTACACCTTC.

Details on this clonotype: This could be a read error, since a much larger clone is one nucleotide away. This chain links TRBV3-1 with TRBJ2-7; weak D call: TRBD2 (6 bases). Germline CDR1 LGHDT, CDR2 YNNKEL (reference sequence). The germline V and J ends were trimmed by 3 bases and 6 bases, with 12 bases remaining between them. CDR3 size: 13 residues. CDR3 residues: CASSQAGLSEQYF. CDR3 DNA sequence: TGTGCCAGCAGCCAGGCGGGACTTAGCGAGCAGTACTTC.

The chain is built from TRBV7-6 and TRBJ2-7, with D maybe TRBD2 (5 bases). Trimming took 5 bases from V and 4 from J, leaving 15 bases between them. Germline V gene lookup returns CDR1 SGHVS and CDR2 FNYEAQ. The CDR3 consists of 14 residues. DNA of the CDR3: TGTGCCAGCAGCGAACAAGGTCGGACTTACGAGCAGTACTTC. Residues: CASSEQGRTYEQYF.

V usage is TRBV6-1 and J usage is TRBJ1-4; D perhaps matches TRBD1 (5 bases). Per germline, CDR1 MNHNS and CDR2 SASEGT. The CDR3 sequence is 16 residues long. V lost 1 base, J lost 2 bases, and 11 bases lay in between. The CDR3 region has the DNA TGTGCCAGCAGTGAAGTATTGGGGGGGACTAATGAAAAACTGTTTTTT. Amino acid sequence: CASSEVLGGTNEKLFF.

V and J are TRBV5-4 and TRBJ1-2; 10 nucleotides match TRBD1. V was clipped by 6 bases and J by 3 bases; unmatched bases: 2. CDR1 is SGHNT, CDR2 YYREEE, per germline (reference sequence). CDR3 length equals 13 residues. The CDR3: CASTGQGDYGYTF. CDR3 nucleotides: TGTGCCAGCACCGGACAGGGGGACTATGGCTACACCTTC. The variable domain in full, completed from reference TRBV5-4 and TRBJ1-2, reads ETGVTQSPTHLIKTRGQQVTLRCSSQSGHNTVSWYQQALGQGPQFIFQYYREEENGRGNFPPRFSGLQFPNYSSELNVNALELDDSALYLCASTGQGDYGYTFGSGTRLTVV.

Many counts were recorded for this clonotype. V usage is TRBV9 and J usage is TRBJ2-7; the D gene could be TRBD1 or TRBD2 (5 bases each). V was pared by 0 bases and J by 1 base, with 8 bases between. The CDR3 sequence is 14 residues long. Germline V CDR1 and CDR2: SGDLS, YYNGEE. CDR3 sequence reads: CASSVGDGSYEQYF. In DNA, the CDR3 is TGTGCCAGCAGCGTAGGGGACGGTTCCTACGAGCAGTACTTC.

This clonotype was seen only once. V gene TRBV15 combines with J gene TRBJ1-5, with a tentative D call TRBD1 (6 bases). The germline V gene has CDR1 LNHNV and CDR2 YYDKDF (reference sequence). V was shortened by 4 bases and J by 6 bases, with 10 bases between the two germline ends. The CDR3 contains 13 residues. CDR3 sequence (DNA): TGTGCCACCAGCACAGGGGTAATTCAGCCCCAGCATTTT. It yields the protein CATSTGVIQPQHF.

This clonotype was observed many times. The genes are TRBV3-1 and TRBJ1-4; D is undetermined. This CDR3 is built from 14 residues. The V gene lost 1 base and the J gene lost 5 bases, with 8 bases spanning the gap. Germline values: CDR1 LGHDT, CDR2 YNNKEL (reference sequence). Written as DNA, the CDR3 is TGTGCCAGCAGCCAAGGGACTGAGAATGAAAAACTGTTTTTT. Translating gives CASSQGTENEKLFF.

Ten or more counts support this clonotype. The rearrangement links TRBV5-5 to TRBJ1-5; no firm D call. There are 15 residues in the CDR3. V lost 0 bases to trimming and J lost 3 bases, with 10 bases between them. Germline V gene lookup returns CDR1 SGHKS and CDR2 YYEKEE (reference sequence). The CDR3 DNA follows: TGTGCCAGCAGCTTGGGGCAGGTCTACAATCAGCCCCAGCATTTT. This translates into CASSLGQVYNQPQHF. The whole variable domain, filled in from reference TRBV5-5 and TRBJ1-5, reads DAGVTQSPTHLIKTRGQQVTLRCSPISGHKSVSWYQQVLGQGPQFIFQYYEKEERGRGNFPDRFSARQFPNYSSELNVNALLLGDSALYLCASSLGQVYNQPQHFGDGTRLSIL.

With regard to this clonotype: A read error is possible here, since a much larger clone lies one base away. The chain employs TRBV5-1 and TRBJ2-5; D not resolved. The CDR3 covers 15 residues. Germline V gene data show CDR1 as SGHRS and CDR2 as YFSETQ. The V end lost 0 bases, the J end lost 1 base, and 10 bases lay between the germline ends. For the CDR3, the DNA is TGCGCCAGCAGCTTGGGCACAGCATCCCAAGAGACCCAGTACTTC. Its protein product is CASSLGTASQETQYF.

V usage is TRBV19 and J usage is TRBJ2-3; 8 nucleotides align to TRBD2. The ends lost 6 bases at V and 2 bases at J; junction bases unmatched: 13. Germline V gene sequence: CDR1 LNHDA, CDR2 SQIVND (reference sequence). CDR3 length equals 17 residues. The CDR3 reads CASSPTGGPTNTDTQYF. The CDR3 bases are TGTGCCAGTAGCCCAACGGGGGGGCCGACCAACACAGATACGCAGTATTTT.

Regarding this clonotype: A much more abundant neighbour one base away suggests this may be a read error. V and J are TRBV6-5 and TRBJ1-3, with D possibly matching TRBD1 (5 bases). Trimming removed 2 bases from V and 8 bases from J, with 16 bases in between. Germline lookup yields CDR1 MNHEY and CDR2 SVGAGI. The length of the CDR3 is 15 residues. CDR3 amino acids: CASSYPLGAGDTIYF. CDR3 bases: TGTGCCAGCAGTTACCCCCTCGGGGCCGGAGACACCATATATTTT.

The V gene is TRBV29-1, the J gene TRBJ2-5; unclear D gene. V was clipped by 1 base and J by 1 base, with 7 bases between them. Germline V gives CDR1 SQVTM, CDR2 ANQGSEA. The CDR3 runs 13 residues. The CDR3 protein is CSVEGSSQETQYF. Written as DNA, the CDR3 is TGCAGCGTTGAAGGGTCTAGCCAAGAGACCCAGTACTTC.

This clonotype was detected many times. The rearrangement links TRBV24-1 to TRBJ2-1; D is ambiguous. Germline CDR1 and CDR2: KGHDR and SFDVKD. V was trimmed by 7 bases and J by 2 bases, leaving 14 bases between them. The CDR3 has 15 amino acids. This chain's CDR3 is CATSAESGTYNEQFF. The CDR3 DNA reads TGTGCCACCAGCGCTGAGTCGGGCACCTACAATGAGCAGTTCTTC.